What follows describes a single T cell receptor (beta chain). Here immunoSEQ multiplex PCR was the method, and the copy in TCRdb shows in-frame clones only, minus some. The sample contains some 47,000 clones, over 75% of which appear only once. This record belongs to a study of T cell changes during pregnancy in multiple sclerosis. The receptor was isolated from a female donor with multiple sclerosis, enrolled in a pregnancy study. The sequenced sample was CD8+ T cells from peripheral blood mononuclear cells, obtained in the second trimester of pregnancy.

The CDR3 protein is CASSPGTISYNEQFF. CDR3 nucleotides: TGTGCCAGCAGCCCCGGGACAATCTCCTACAATGAGCAGTTCTTC. V is TRBV6-5 and J is TRBJ2-1, with D possibly being TRBD1 (6 bases). CDR3 length: 15 residues. The V gene lost 6 bases and the J gene lost 0 bases, with 12 bases spanning the gap. Germline V gene sequence: CDR1 MNHEY, CDR2 SVGAGI.